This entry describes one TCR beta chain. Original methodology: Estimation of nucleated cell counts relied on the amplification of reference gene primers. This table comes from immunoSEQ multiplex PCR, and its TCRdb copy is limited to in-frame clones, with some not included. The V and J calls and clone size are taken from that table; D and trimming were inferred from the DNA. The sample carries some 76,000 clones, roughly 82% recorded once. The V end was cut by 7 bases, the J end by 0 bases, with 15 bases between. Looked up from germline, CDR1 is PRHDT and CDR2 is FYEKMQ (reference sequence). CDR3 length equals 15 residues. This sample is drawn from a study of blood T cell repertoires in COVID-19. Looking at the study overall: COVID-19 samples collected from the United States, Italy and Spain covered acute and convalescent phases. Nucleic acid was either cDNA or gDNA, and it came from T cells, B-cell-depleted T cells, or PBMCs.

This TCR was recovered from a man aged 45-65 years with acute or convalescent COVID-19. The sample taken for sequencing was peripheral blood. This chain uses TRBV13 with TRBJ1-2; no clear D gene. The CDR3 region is CASIPRAGSNYGYTF. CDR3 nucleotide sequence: TGTGCCAGCATACCCCGGGCGGGGTCTAACTATGGCTACACCTTC.